This T cell receptor (beta chain) emerged from a study of T cells in Graves' hyperthyroidism and ophthalmopathy. Template material for amplifying TCR beta CDR3 regions consisted of RNA transcripts. HTBI primers were the set used in a first-round RT-PCR of the TCR CDR3. MiXCR, applied by TCRdb to the multiplex PCR reads, yields one record per CDR3 protein. This sample has roughly 300,000 distinct CDR3 sequences, with 21% found just once. This clonotype came up many times. With 5 bases removed from V and 5 bases from J, the gap between germline ends came to 6 bases. Germline V lookup: CDR1 SGHNT, CDR2 YENEEA. The CDR3 runs to 11 residues.

The origin of this receptor is a woman in her fifties or sixties with Graves' hyperthyroidism. V is TRBV11-3 and J is TRBJ2-5; D is unresolved. Sequencing used blood. Here the CDR3 DNA reads TGTGCCAGCAGCGCCGCCGAGACCCAGTACTTC. Amino acids: CASSAAETQYF.